This T cell receptor beta chain was retrieved from a study of glioma-infiltrating T cells. Using RNA template, CDR3s of TCR alpha and beta were amplified with iRepertoire arm-PCR. For one-step reverse transcription and amplification, about 90-400 ng of tissue mRNA or PBMC total RNA was used. MiXCR, run by TCRdb on the multiplex PCR reads, gives a single entry per CDR3 protein. The sample holds some 110,000 distinct CDR3 sequences, 23% seen once. There are 14 residues in the CDR3. Trimming left V 5 bases short and J 6 bases short, with 14 bases between. The chain couples TRBV12-3 or TRBV12-4 to TRBJ1-5; D unclear. The sequence was collected from a human donor with low-grade glioma or glioblastoma, undergoing nonglioma brain surgery, or in good health (not recorded which). Sequences were obtained from glioma tissue, nonneoplastic brain tissue, or PBMCs (not recorded which). The CDR3 DNA follows: TGTGCCAGCAGTCCGTACGAAGGCGGTCAGCCCCAGCATTTT. Translation: CASSPYEGGQPQHF.